These 27 T cell receptor beta chains were sequenced from one sample in a study of shared clonotypes between healthy human individuals. Sequencing used immunoSEQ multiplex PCR; TCRdb keeps in-frame clones, though not all of them. This table holds about 680,000 clones, 55% to 85% found once. Sequenced input: memory CD4+ T cells sorted from blood. Subset: CD45RA-negative fraction. All receptors derive from a woman under 40 in good health.

This clone has only a few counts. The V gene is TRBV27, the J gene TRBJ2-3, with TRBD2 matching over 12 bases. The CDR3 covers 19 residues. Trimming took 7 bases from V and 2 from J; bases not matched to a gene: 16. Germline V gene sequence: CDR1 MNHEY, CDR2 SMNVEV (reference sequence). The CDR3 DNA reads as TGTGCCAGCATGCAGCTAGCGGGAGGGCCTTTGTCAACCACAGATACGCAGTATTTT. It codes for CASMQLAGGPLSTTDTQYF.

In the case of this clone: Other DNA sequences in this specimen translate into the identical CDR3. The chain recombines TRBV5-1 with TRBJ2-5, with D perhaps matching TRBD1 (5 bases). Between the trimmed V and J ends, which lost 4 bases and 2 bases, there was a span of 9 bases. This CDR3 region has 13 residues. CDR1 is SGHRS, CDR2 YFSETQ, per germline. The CDR3 DNA follows: TGCGCCAGCAGCAGGGGCGATCAAGAGACCCAGTACTTC. It yields the protein CASSRGDQETQYF.

The CDR3 DNA is TGTGCCAGCAGCCAAGATCTCCGGGAGACCCAGTACTTC. As protein: CASSQDLRETQYF. This chain uses TRBV4-2 with TRBJ2-5; D unresolved. Germline V gene data show CDR1 as LGHNA and CDR2 as YNFKEQ. V was cut by 0 bases and J by 5 bases, with 7 bases left in between. CDR3 length: 13 residues.

The gene calls are TRBV5-1 and TRBJ2-2; D call uncertain. V shed 5 bases and J shed 6 bases, with 17 bases lying between them. There are 15 residues in the CDR3. CDR1 is SGHRS and CDR2 is YFSETQ in the germline V gene. The CDR3 sequence is CASSSTGRVAGELFF. Written as DNA, the CDR3 is TGCGCCAGCAGTTCGACTGGAAGGGTAGCCGGGGAGCTGTTTTTT.

CDR3 amino acids: CASSYPTSGVPAELFF. The DNA for the CDR3 is TGTGCCAGCAGTTACCCGACTAGCGGAGTACCGGCGGAGCTGTTTTTT. This sequence joins TRBV6-5 and TRBJ2-2; 9 positions match TRBD2. Losses at the gene ends were 2 bases for V and 10 bases for J; bases not matched to a gene: 11. Germline CDR1 reads MNHEY; CDR2 reads SVGAGI. CDR3 size: 16 residues.

This clone appeared many times. The J gene is TRBJ2-5, the V gene TRBV19; the match to TRBD1 covers 7 bases. The CDR3 is 13 residues long. The germline V gene has CDR1 LNHDA and CDR2 SQIVND (reference sequence). V gave up 8 bases and J gave up 2 bases; unmatched junction bases: 5. This CDR3 is CASAMGQQETQYF. In DNA form, the CDR3 reads TGTGCCAGTGCAATGGGACAGCAAGAGACCCAGTACTTC.

The genes are TRBV5-1 and TRBJ2-7; D is tentatively TRBD1 or TRBD2 (6 bases each). With 4 bases removed from V and 11 bases from J, the gap between germline ends came to 19 bases. CDR1 is SGHRS and CDR2 is YFSETQ in the germline V gene. There are 13 residues in the CDR3. CDR3 in DNA: TGCGCCAGCAGCCCCCGAGAGGGGGGACGGGAGTACTTC. Translation: CASSPREGGREYF.

V usage is TRBV6-6 and J usage is TRBJ1-3; D uncertain. Germline values: CDR1 MNHNY, CDR2 SVGAGI (reference sequence). The germline V and J ends were trimmed by 2 bases and 0 bases, with 11 bases remaining between them. The CDR3 spans 16 residues. The CDR3 DNA reads as TGTGCCAGCAGTTACCTTTATGGAACCTCTGGAAACACCATATATTTT. Amino acids: CASSYLYGTSGNTIYF.

This chain joins TRBV19 and TRBJ2-4; tentatively, D is TRBD1 (5 bases). Between the trimmed V and J ends, which lost 10 bases and 0 bases, there was a span of 22 bases. Germline V lookup: CDR1 LNHDA, CDR2 SQIVND (reference sequence). The CDR3 consists of 17 residues. The CDR3 nucleotides read TGTGCCATTACGGAGCTGGACACCCCTAAAGCCAAAAACATTCAGTACTTC. Protein product: CAITELDTPKAKNIQYF.

The chain recombines TRBV28 with TRBJ2-4, with D tentatively TRBD1 (5 bases). The germline V and J ends were trimmed by 6 bases and 8 bases, with 14 bases remaining between them. The CDR3 covers 13 residues. Germline V CDR1 and CDR2: MDHEN, SYDVKM. CDR3 sequence (DNA): TGTGCCAGCAGCGTCCAGGGTGAGCACATTCAGTACTTC. This sequence encodes CASSVQGEHIQYF. The full variable domain, rest sourced from reference TRBV28 and TRBJ2-4, is DVKVTQSSRYLVKRTGEKVFLECVQDMDHENMFWYRQDPGLGLRLIYFSYDVKMKEKGDIPEGYSVSREKKERFSLILESASTNQTSMYLCASSVQGEHIQYFGAGTRLSVL.

In DNA, the CDR3 is TGTGCCAGTAGTATAAAGACAGGGCTCTCTGGAAACACCATATATTTT. This sequence encodes CASSIKTGLSGNTIYF. The rearrangement links TRBV19 to TRBJ1-3, with 7 positions matching TRBD1. This CDR3 has 16 residues. Germline loops: CDR1 LNHDA, CDR2 SQIVND (reference sequence). The junction had 4 bases not matched to a gene; V was cut back by 2 bases and J by 0 bases.

CDR3 DNA: TGTGCCACGAGCGGGACAGGGGTCGTTCGGGGCAATCAGCCCCAGCATTTT. This translates into CATSGTGVVRGNQPQHF. V is TRBV28 and J is TRBJ1-5, with 10 positions matching TRBD1. V gave up 10 bases and J gave up 2 bases; unmatched junction bases: 14. The CDR3 is 17 residues long. Germline V gene data show CDR1 as MDHEN and CDR2 as SYDVKM.

The V gene is TRBV7-8, the J gene TRBJ2-7, with D unclear. The germline V gene encodes CDR1 SGHVS and CDR2 FQNEAQ. Trimming stripped 1 base from V and 0 bases from J, with 10 bases between. The CDR3 covers 15 residues. The CDR3 is CASSLGRSSSYEQYF. CDR3 DNA: TGTGCCAGCAGCTTAGGCCGATCTAGCTCCTACGAGCAGTACTTC.

This clone was seen only once. V usage is TRBV28 and J usage is TRBJ2-5, with D possibly matching TRBD1 (8 bases). Germline CDR1 is MDHEN and CDR2 is SYDVKM. The CDR3 loop spans 16 amino acids. Trimming shortened V by 4 bases and J by 3 bases, and 18 bases separated the two germline ends. CDR3 region: CASSSNRGGAKETQYF. In DNA, the CDR3 is TGTGCCAGCAGTTCAAACAGGGGGGGAGCCAAAGAGACCCAGTACTTC.

This clone was seen only a few times. V usage is TRBV4-1 and J usage is TRBJ1-2; 12 bases are shared with TRBD1. The germline CDR1 and CDR2 sequences are MGHRA and YSYEKL. The CDR3 totals 16 residues. V gave up 1 base and J gave up 7 bases; unmatched junction bases: 7. The CDR3 reads CASSQAPGQGARGYTF. DNA for the CDR3: TGCGCCAGCAGCCAAGCCCCGGGACAGGGGGCGCGTGGCTACACCTTC.

About this clone: The sample holds other DNA sequences that translate to the same CDR3. The chain employs TRBV5-1 and TRBJ2-1; the D is unclear. The length of the CDR3 is 15 residues. Germline CDR1 SGHRS, CDR2 YFSETQ. V lost 0 bases to trimming and J lost 3 bases, with 10 bases between them. CDR3 sequence (DNA): TGCGCCAGCAGCTTGGCCTTCGGCGGCTACAATGAGCAGTTCTTC. Translation: CASSLAFGGYNEQFF.

The chain employs TRBV2 and TRBJ2-1, with no clear D. Per germline, CDR1 SNHLY and CDR2 FYNNEI. V lost 7 bases to trimming and J lost 2 bases, with 9 bases between them. The CDR3 spans 13 residues. The CDR3 protein is CASNRGTYNEQFF. CDR3 sequence (DNA): TGTGCCAGCAACCGCGGCACCTACAATGAGCAGTTCTTC.

The V gene is TRBV6-1, the J gene TRBJ1-5; D unclear. Trimming took off 6 bases at V and 5 bases at J, with 14 bases between the two ends. This CDR3 has 14 residues. Germline CDR1 is MNHNS and CDR2 is SASEGT. For the CDR3, the DNA is TGTGCCAGCAGGAGGGCAGATTCGTATCAGCCCCAGCATTTT. This translates into CASRRADSYQPQHF.

The V gene is TRBV21-1, the J gene TRBJ2-7; the table gives TRBD1 as D, unverified against the DNA. TRBV21-1 is labeled a pseudogene. CDR3 length: 15 amino acids. As DNA, the CDR3 is TGTGCCAGCAGCATGGGACAACTGAGCTCCTACGAGCAGTACTTC. Its protein is CASSMGQLSSYEQYF.

The V call is TRBV5-1, the J call TRBJ2-7; the match to TRBD1 covers 12 bases. The CDR3 totals 16 residues. After removal of 5 bases from V and 4 bases from J, the junction contained 10 bases not matched to a gene. The germline CDR1 and CDR2 sequences are SGHRS and YFSETQ. The CDR3 DNA follows: TGCGCCAGCAGAGCAAAGGGGACAGGGGGCGTTTACGAGCAGTACTTC. It is translated as CASRAKGTGGVYEQYF.

The chain has TRBV11-2 and TRBJ2-1; TRBD2 is a possible D gene (7 bases). This CDR3 is built from 15 residues. Between the trimmed V and J ends, which lost 0 bases and 10 bases, there was a span of 16 bases. From germline, CDR1 is SGHAT and CDR2 FQNNGV. The CDR3 spells CASSLDPRTRGEQFF. The CDR3 DNA sequence: TGTGCCAGCAGCTTAGATCCCCGGACTAGGGGGGAGCAGTTCTTC.

With respect to this clone: One end of the junction is discordant with germline, which a read error may explain. As DNA, the CDR3 is TGTGCCAGCAGCCCTCTCACAGGGGGCTCCAACGAGCAGTACTTC. Protein sequence: CASSPLTGGSNEQYF. The chain couples TRBV11-2 to TRBJ2-7; 9 positions match TRBD1. The CDR3 consists of 15 residues. Looked up from germline, CDR1 is SGHAT and CDR2 is FQNNGV.

The J gene is TRBJ1-1, the V gene TRBV5-1, with 7 bases aligning to TRBD1. The CDR3 has 15 amino acids. The junction had 5 bases not matched to a gene; V was cut back by 2 bases and J by 1 base. CDR1 is SGHRS, CDR2 YFSETQ, per germline. DNA for the CDR3: TGCGCCAGCAGCTTAGGGTCAGGGGGGAACACTGAAGCTTTCTTT. Translating gives CASSLGSGGNTEAFF.

This chain links TRBV27 with TRBJ2-3, with 7 bases that match TRBD1. The CDR3 length is 16 residues. Germline V gene lookup returns CDR1 MNHEY and CDR2 SMNVEV (reference sequence). After removal of 6 bases from V and 0 bases from J, the junction contained 9 bases not matched to a gene. The CDR3 nucleotides read TGTGCCAGCAGCCCACACAGGGGATCTAGCACAGATACGCAGTATTTT. This gives the protein CASSPHRGSSTDTQYF.

This clone turned up a few times. The rearrangement uses TRBV30 and TRBJ2-7; D is undetermined. V lost 2 bases and J lost 7, with 15 bases in between. The germline CDR1 and CDR2 sequences are GTSNPN and SVGIG (reference sequence). The CDR3 runs 13 residues. CDR3 protein: CAWSLGLAREQYF. CDR3 bases: TGTGCCTGGAGTTTGGGGTTAGCAAGAGAGCAGTACTTC.

The J gene is TRBJ1-5, the V gene TRBV21-1; the table names TRBD1, a call not compared with the DNA. TRBV21-1 is listed as a pseudogene. The CDR3 consists of 14 residues. CDR3 DNA sequence: TGTGCCAGCAGCAAAGAAAGAATTCCGGACACCCAGCATTTT. The encoded protein is CASSKERIPDTQHF.

A note on this clone: In the same sample, other DNA sequences code for this CDR3. The V call is TRBV4-1, the J call TRBJ1-5; D is unclear. Trimming pared 1 base from V and 0 bases from J, leaving 7 bases between. CDR1 MGHRA and CDR2 YSYEKL come from the germline V gene. This CDR3 contains 15 residues. CDR3 sequence reads: CASSQGQYSNQPQHF. The CDR3 region has the DNA TGCGCCAGCAGCCAAGGGCAATATAGCAATCAGCCCCAGCATTTT.